This record covers a single TCR beta chain. Its target is not known. The method was immunoSEQ multiplex PCR; TCRdb's version includes in-frame clones alone and lacks a portion of them. The data show approximately 150,000 clones, with roughly 90% seen just once and under 7% held by the top ten. The CDR3 contains 17 residues. In germline, CDR1 is KGHSH, CDR2 LQKENI. With 6 bases clipped from V and 0 bases from J, the junction kept 7 bases outside the gene matches. This entry is derived from a study of T cell responses to AZD1222 COVID-19 vaccine. General observations from the study: Clonal diversity was possibly underestimated, and the donors were mostly white British, with more females. Unmutated variant regions are reportedly targeted by nearly half of spike-specific TCRs. Sampling that yielded the repertoires occurred only after the peak T cell response. Spike-specific TCR repertoires showed rising breadth and depth after two AZD1222 doses.

V is TRBV18 and J is TRBJ2-6; 8 positions match TRBD2. The sequenced sample was peripheral blood, obtained 28 days after the second dose of the MenACWY control vaccine. This TCR derives from an adult who received the MenACWY meningococcal vaccine as a control. CDR3 in DNA: TGTGCCAGCTCCGGGAGGGTGGTGAACTCTGGGGCCAACGTCCTGACTTTC. This codes for CASSGRVVNSGANVLTF.